This is a list of T cell receptor beta chains from one sample in a study of blood T cell repertoires in COVID-19. Profiled with immunoSEQ multiplex PCR; TCRdb holds only in-frame clones, not every one. The data hold some 220,000 clones, with 80% to 85% observed a single time. Sequences were obtained from peripheral blood. The source is a woman aged 60-75 years who had recovered from COVID-19. Both conserved end residues are part of each CDR3. The order of the fields is clone size, D gene, V gene, J gene, CDR3 DNA, CDR3 protein. The D gene is left open where the match is weak. Size tells how often a clone was seen (once, few, many) or the class of an expanded clone, and some rows leave it out.

clone_size: .; d_call: TRBD1; v_call: TRBV4-1; j_call: TRBJ1-2; cdr3_nt: TGCGCCAGCAGCCAATTCCCGGGACAGGGGGAAAAGGGAATTTTGGATGGCTACACCTTC; cdr3_aa: CASSQFPGQGEKGILDGYTF
clone_size: .; d_call: TRBD1; v_call: TRBV11-2; j_call: TRBJ1-3; cdr3_nt: TGTGCCAGCAGCCCAGCGGTCCTGGGACAGGCCGGTAGGGACACCATATATTTT; cdr3_aa: CASSPAVLGQAGRDTIYF
clone_size: .; d_call: TRBD1; v_call: TRBV19; j_call: TRBJ1-4; cdr3_nt: TGTGCCAGTAGTATTGGCCCCTTGAATACAGGGGTAGTCGTCCTGAATGAAAAACTGTTTTTT; cdr3_aa: CASSIGPLNTGVVVLNEKLFF
clone_size: .; d_call: TRBD1; v_call: TRBV7-2; j_call: TRBJ2-3; cdr3_nt: TGTGCCAGCAGCTCGGACAGGGGAGATACGCAGTATTTT; cdr3_aa: CASSSDRGDTQYF
clone_size: .; d_call: .; v_call: TRBV5-1; j_call: TRBJ2-5; cdr3_nt: TGCGCCAGCAGCCCGGTCAAGCAAGAGACCCAGTACTTC; cdr3_aa: CASSPVKQETQYF
clone_size: .; d_call: .; v_call: TRBV15; j_call: TRBJ2-2; cdr3_nt: TGTGCCACCAGCAGGCGGGGTAACACCGGGGAGCTGTTTTTT; cdr3_aa: CATSRRGNTGELFF
clone_size: .; d_call: .; v_call: TRBV7-2; j_call: TRBJ1-1; cdr3_nt: TGTGCCAGCAGCCCGACTACAGGGCTCGAAGCTTTCTTT; cdr3_aa: CASSPTTGLEAFF
clone_size: .; d_call: .; v_call: TRBV7-9; j_call: TRBJ1-1; cdr3_nt: TGTGCCAGCAGCTTAGGGTCAGGTTTCATGAACACTGAAGCTTTCTTT; cdr3_aa: CASSLGSGFMNTEAFF
clone_size: .; d_call: TRBD1; v_call: TRBV9; j_call: TRBJ1-4; cdr3_nt: TGTGCCAGCAGAGGACTAACCGGGACAGTGGTAGAAAAACTGTTTTTT; cdr3_aa: CASRGLTGTVVEKLFF
clone_size: .; d_call: .; v_call: TRBV18; j_call: TRBJ2-1; cdr3_nt: TGTGCCAGCTCACCACCTCAGGATGAGCAGTTCTTC; cdr3_aa: CASSPPQDEQFF
clone_size: .; d_call: TRBD2; v_call: TRBV3-1/TRBV3-2; j_call: TRBJ2-1; cdr3_nt: TGTGCCAGCAGCCCCCGGCTAGCGGGGTACTCCTACAATGAGCAGTTCTTC; cdr3_aa: CASSPRLAGYSYNEQFF
clone_size: .; d_call: .; v_call: TRBV28; j_call: TRBJ1-5; cdr3_nt: TGTGCCAGCCGTGAGGGCGATTATAGCAATCAGCCCCAGCATTTT; cdr3_aa: CASREGDYSNQPQHF
clone_size: once; d_call: TRBD1; v_call: TRBV4-1; j_call: TRBJ2-5; cdr3_nt: TGCGCCAGCAGCCCGACAGGGGCGGAGACCCAGTACTTC; cdr3_aa: CASSPTGAETQYF
clone_size: .; d_call: TRBD1; v_call: TRBV10-3; j_call: TRBJ1-2; cdr3_nt: TGTGCCATCGGCGGGAGGGGGACAGGGGGCCAGGGAGGCTATGAGTATGGCTACACCTTC; cdr3_aa: CAIGGRGTGGQGGYEYGYTF
clone_size: .; d_call: TRBD1; v_call: TRBV2; j_call: TRBJ1-1; cdr3_nt: TGTGCCAGCACACGGGACAGGGGAACTGAAGCTTTCTTT; cdr3_aa: CASTRDRGTEAFF
clone_size: .; d_call: TRBD2; v_call: TRBV25-1; j_call: TRBJ2-1; cdr3_nt: TGTGCCAGCAGTGAATCCCCCCATGCGGGGGGAATGAATGAGCAGTTCTTC; cdr3_aa: CASSESPHAGGMNEQFF
clone_size: once; d_call: TRBD2; v_call: TRBV6-4; j_call: TRBJ2-1; cdr3_nt: TGTGCCAGCAGTGACCGGCTAGCGGGGGGATACAATGAGCAGTTCTTC; cdr3_aa: CASSDRLAGGYNEQFF
clone_size: .; d_call: TRBD1; v_call: TRBV9; j_call: TRBJ1-1; cdr3_nt: TGTGCCAGCAGCGGAGCCCGGGGACAGGGGGGGAACACTGAAGCTTTCTTT; cdr3_aa: CASSGARGQGGNTEAFF
clone_size: .; d_call: TRBD1; v_call: TRBV6-5; j_call: TRBJ1-2; cdr3_nt: TGTGCCAGCAGTAGGGGACAGTTGAATGGCTACACCTTC; cdr3_aa: CASSRGQLNGYTF
clone_size: once; d_call: .; v_call: TRBV27; j_call: TRBJ1-1; cdr3_nt: TGTGCCAGCAGGGATGACAGCAACACTGAAGCTTTCTTT; cdr3_aa: CASRDDSNTEAFF
clone_size: once; d_call: TRBD2; v_call: TRBV4-3; j_call: TRBJ2-7; cdr3_nt: TGCGCCAGCAGCCAAGGAACTAGCGGGGGTCTTTACGAGCAGTACTTC; cdr3_aa: CASSQGTSGGLYEQYF
clone_size: .; d_call: TRBD2; v_call: TRBV27; j_call: TRBJ2-2; cdr3_nt: TGTGCCAGCAGTTTAGGACTAGCGGAGACGAACACCGGGGAGCTGTTTTTT; cdr3_aa: CASSLGLAETNTGELFF
clone_size: .; d_call: .; v_call: TRBV14; j_call: TRBJ2-7; cdr3_nt: TGTGCCAGCAGCCCCGCCCTATTTAATACCTACGAGCAGTACTTC; cdr3_aa: CASSPALFNTYEQYF
clone_size: .; d_call: .; v_call: TRBV29-1; j_call: TRBJ1-2; cdr3_nt: TGCAGCGTCGGATTACAGGAGAGCTATGGCTACACCTTC; cdr3_aa: CSVGLQESYGYTF
clone_size: .; d_call: TRBD2; v_call: TRBV7-9; j_call: TRBJ2-1; cdr3_nt: TGTGCCAGCAGCACCCGACTAGCGGGGGTCTACAATGAGCAGTTCTTC; cdr3_aa: CASSTRLAGVYNEQFF
clone_size: .; d_call: .; v_call: TRBV7-2; j_call: TRBJ2-3; cdr3_nt: TGTGCCAGCAGCTTACAGGGGCACTCAGATACGCAGTATTTT; cdr3_aa: CASSLQGHSDTQYF
clone_size: .; d_call: .; v_call: TRBV7-9; j_call: TRBJ1-1; cdr3_nt: TGTGCCAGCAGCTTAACGGGTGGGAGAGAAGCTTTCTTT; cdr3_aa: CASSLTGGREAFF
clone_size: .; d_call: .; v_call: TRBV10-3; j_call: TRBJ1-1; cdr3_nt: TGTGCCATCAGTGATAATCAGGGAACGAACACTGAAGCTTTCTTT; cdr3_aa: CAISDNQGTNTEAFF
clone_size: .; d_call: TRBD2; v_call: TRBV4-2; j_call: TRBJ2-2; cdr3_nt: TGTGCCAGCAGCCCACGGACTAGCGGGGGGACCGGGGAGCTGTTTTTT; cdr3_aa: CASSPRTSGGTGELFF
clone_size: .; d_call: .; v_call: TRBV19; j_call: TRBJ2-5; cdr3_nt: TGTGCCAGTAGTACAGAACAGGGTTCGGAAGAGACCCAGTACTTC; cdr3_aa: CASSTEQGSEETQYF
clone_size: .; d_call: TRBD2; v_call: TRBV4-1; j_call: TRBJ2-3; cdr3_nt: TGCGCCAGCAGCCAGGCCGGCGGGGGGGCAAAAGATACGCAGTATTTT; cdr3_aa: CASSQAGGGAKDTQYF
clone_size: .; d_call: .; v_call: TRBV24-1; j_call: TRBJ2-2; cdr3_nt: TGTGCCACCAGTGCTCTTGACCACAGAGATAACACCGGGGAGCTGTTTTTT; cdr3_aa: CATSALDHRDNTGELFF
clone_size: .; d_call: .; v_call: TRBV13; j_call: TRBJ2-1; cdr3_nt: TGTGCCAGCAGCTTAGTCGCGGTAGAGTACAATGAGCAGTTCTTC; cdr3_aa: CASSLVAVEYNEQFF
clone_size: .; d_call: TRBD2; v_call: TRBV4-3; j_call: TRBJ2-3; cdr3_nt: TGCGCCAGCAGCCAAGACGGCGGGGGGGCCCACACAGATACGCAGTATTTT; cdr3_aa: CASSQDGGGAHTDTQYF
clone_size: .; d_call: .; v_call: TRBV5-6; j_call: TRBJ1-1; cdr3_nt: TGTGCCAGCAGCTGGAGGCCGACCCTGAACACTGAAGCTTTCTTT; cdr3_aa: CASSWRPTLNTEAFF
clone_size: .; d_call: TRBD2; v_call: TRBV4-3; j_call: TRBJ2-2; cdr3_nt: TGCGCCAGCAGCCCACTAGCGGGGGGGCCCGGGGAGCTGTTTTTT; cdr3_aa: CASSPLAGGPGELFF
clone_size: .; d_call: TRBD1; v_call: TRBV12-5; j_call: TRBJ1-5; cdr3_nt: TGTGCTAGTGGATTTGGACAGGGGGGTCAGCCCCAGCATTTT; cdr3_aa: CASGFGQGGQPQHF
clone_size: .; d_call: .; v_call: TRBV9; j_call: TRBJ2-1; cdr3_nt: TGTGCCAGCGCGAGTGGGGGGGGGCCCCCTGAGCAGTTCTTC; cdr3_aa: CASASGGGPPEQFF
clone_size: once; d_call: .; v_call: TRBV11-2; j_call: TRBJ1-1; cdr3_nt: TGTGCCAGCAGCTTAATGCAGGTCTTCACTGAAGCTTTCTTT; cdr3_aa: CASSLMQVFTEAFF
clone_size: once; d_call: TRBD1; v_call: TRBV28; j_call: TRBJ2-7; cdr3_nt: TGTGCCAGCAGTTTAACCGGGACAGGGGGCCTCTCCTACGAGCAGTACTTC; cdr3_aa: CASSLTGTGGLSYEQYF
clone_size: .; d_call: TRBD1; v_call: TRBV19; j_call: TRBJ2-7; cdr3_nt: TGTGCCAGTAGCGGGACAGGGCCCTACGAGCAGTACTTC; cdr3_aa: CASSGTGPYEQYF
clone_size: .; d_call: .; v_call: TRBV18; j_call: TRBJ2-1; cdr3_nt: TGTGCCAGCTCACCACCGGGGGGTGAGCAGTTCTTC; cdr3_aa: CASSPPGGEQFF
clone_size: once; d_call: .; v_call: TRBV21-1; j_call: TRBJ1-1; cdr3_nt: TGTGCCAGCAGCAAAGATTTTCGGGAATGGGGCACTGAAGCTTTCTTT; cdr3_aa: CASSKDFREWGTEAFF
clone_size: .; d_call: .; v_call: TRBV4-1; j_call: TRBJ2-1; cdr3_nt: TGCGCCAGCAGCCCAAGTCGGAATGAGCAGTTCTTC; cdr3_aa: CASSPSRNEQFF
clone_size: .; d_call: .; v_call: TRBV4-1; j_call: TRBJ1-1; cdr3_nt: TGCGCCAGCAGCCAAGCCGACTTAACTGAAGCTTTCTTT; cdr3_aa: CASSQADLTEAFF
clone_size: .; d_call: TRBD1; v_call: TRBV5-4; j_call: TRBJ2-7; cdr3_nt: TGTGCCAGCAGCTCAAGGAGGGGACAGGGCTACGAGCAGTACTTC; cdr3_aa: CASSSRRGQGYEQYF
clone_size: .; d_call: TRBD1; v_call: TRBV15; j_call: TRBJ1-5; cdr3_nt: TGTGCCACCAGCAGGGATGCGGGACAGGGTAGCAATCAGCCCCAGCATTTT; cdr3_aa: CATSRDAGQGSNQPQHF